This is a list of T cell receptor beta chains from one sample in a study of blood T cell repertoires in COVID-19. The method was immunoSEQ multiplex PCR; TCRdb's version includes in-frame clones alone and lacks a portion of them. The sample holds around 260,000 clones, around 90% seen once. Sequencing input: peripheral blood. All receptors come from an older woman with COVID-19, enrolled during active disease. Both conserved end residues are part of each CDR3. Each record gives: V gene, J gene, clone size, CDR3 protein. A clone size is listed for some rows: how often the clone was seen (once, few, many), or a class if it is expanded.

V: TRBV3-1/TRBV3-2; J: TRBJ1-6; size: few; CDR3: CASSQRRENSPLHF
V: TRBV5-4; J: TRBJ2-5; size: once; CDR3: CASSLEVSFREETQYF
V: TRBV6-5; J: TRBJ2-7; size: -; CDR3: CASSYPGQGGDEQYF
V: TRBV28; J: TRBJ1-2; size: -; CDR3: CASSFPTGGYTF
V: TRBV7-2; J: TRBJ2-2; size: -; CDR3: CASSPHPLAGNTGELFF
V: TRBV7-2; J: TRBJ2-3; size: -; CDR3: CASSPRGYRTDTQYF
V: TRBV5-4; J: TRBJ2-1; size: -; CDR3: CASSGGGQDNEQFF
V: TRBV5-4; J: TRBJ2-7; size: once; CDR3: CASSLPGSSYEQYF
V: TRBV24-1; J: TRBJ2-1; size: -; CDR3: CATSETLSYNEQFF
V: TRBV29-1; J: TRBJ2-5; size: -; CDR3: CSAGLASTMETQYF
V: TRBV28; J: TRBJ1-5; size: -; CDR3: CASLGLPLTGSQPQHF
V: TRBV29-1; J: TRBJ1-1; size: -; CDR3: CSVVTTGNTEAFF
V: TRBV11-2; J: TRBJ2-2; size: -; CDR3: CASSLDPRVSGELFF
V: TRBV5-1; J: TRBJ2-3; size: -; CDR3: CASSFSGTSGGTSTDTQYF
V: TRBV7-9; J: TRBJ2-7; size: -; CDR3: CASSQQRDSYEQYF
V: TRBV7-8; J: TRBJ1-2; size: -; CDR3: CASSLSPRVGGYTF
V: TRBV3-1/TRBV3-2; J: TRBJ2-1; size: -; CDR3: CASSQDRRLNEQFF
V: TRBV5-6; J: TRBJ2-7; size: few; CDR3: CASSLVQSPYEQYF
V: TRBV28; J: TRBJ1-6; size: -; CDR3: CASSLPGNVSPLHF
V: TRBV7-8; J: TRBJ2-7; size: once; CDR3: CASSTQLASNEQYF
V: TRBV6-4; J: TRBJ2-1; size: -; CDR3: CASSPSGQGVHNEQFF
V: TRBV12-5; J: TRBJ2-5; size: -; CDR3: CASGLGDGRETQYF
V: TRBV21-1; J: TRBJ2-7; size: -; CDR3: CASSTAGTSFYEQYF
V: TRBV19; J: TRBJ2-5; size: -; CDR3: CATSRTRGETQYF
V: TRBV7-2; J: TRBJ1-5; size: -; CDR3: CASSPSTDRVQPQHF
V: TRBV7-3; J: TRBJ1-4; size: -; CDR3: CASSPRRTGVVEKLFF
V: TRBV2; J: TRBJ2-7; size: -; CDR3: CASTFIPSETYEQYF
V: TRBV5-5; J: TRBJ2-7; size: few; CDR3: CASSPLKLAGEGEQYF
V: TRBV19; J: TRBJ1-3; size: -; CDR3: CASSIGGNTIYF
V: TRBV10-3; J: TRBJ2-1; size: once; CDR3: CAISESQAVEQFF
V: TRBV6-5; J: TRBJ1-6; size: few; CDR3: CASREGRENSPLHF
V: TRBV21-1; J: TRBJ2-7; size: -; CDR3: CASSQSRGVHEQYF
V: TRBV19; J: TRBJ1-5; size: -; CDR3: CASSPGGVHNQPQHF